The 17 T cell receptor beta chains below all came from one sample that was sequenced in a study of monozygotic twins with inflammatory bowel disease. TCRdb reprocessed the 5' RACE reads, with one entry per CDR3 protein and no DNA. The repertoire table contains around 140,000 distinct CDR3 sequences. What was sequenced was blood. Every receptor here comes from a human donor with ulcerative colitis or Crohn's disease, or a healthy co-twin of an affected twin (not recorded which).

The rearrangement links TRBV19 to TRBJ1-4; no DNA is available, so the TRBD1 call from TCRdb remains unchecked. The CDR3 covers 14 residues. CDR1 and CDR2 from the germline V gene are LNHDA and SQIVND (reference sequence). CDR3 amino acids: CASAEQGPNEKLFF.

The chain carries TRBV5-5 and TRBJ2-1; the TCRdb call, TRBD2, lacks DNA for checking. Per germline, CDR1 SGHKS and CDR2 YYEKEE (reference sequence). The CDR3 runs 17 residues. This CDR3 is CASSSYTFSGSLDEQFF.

This sequence joins TRBV7-9 and TRBJ2-2; as DNA is missing, the TRBD1 call by TCRdb cannot be tested. The CDR3 runs to 12 residues. CDR1 SEHNR and CDR2 FQNEAQ come from the germline V gene (reference sequence). CDR3 sequence: CASTPDRGELFF.

The chain uses TRBV29-1 and TRBJ1-1. Looked up from germline, CDR1 is SQVTM and CDR2 is ANQGSEA. This CDR3 has 14 residues. CDR3 amino acids: CSVAPGSLNTEAFF.

This chain connects TRBV5-8 to TRBJ1-3; no DNA is available, so the TRBD1 call from TCRdb remains unchecked. Germline CDR1 is SGHTS and CDR2 is YDEGEE. The CDR3 extends over 14 amino acids. The chain's CDR3 is CASSFGHQGNTIYF.

The V call is TRBV20-1, the J call TRBJ1-5. The CDR3 covers 12 residues. Germline CDR1 is DFQATT and CDR2 is SNEGSKA (reference sequence). The CDR3: CSARRENQPQHF.

This chain joins TRBV2 and TRBJ2-2; TCRdb's D call of TRBD1 is untestable without DNA. From germline, CDR1 is SNHLY and CDR2 FYNNEI. There are 18 residues in the CDR3. The CDR3 reads CASSEARIGQGVSGELFF.

The chain uses TRBV10-3 and TRBJ1-1. Per the germline V gene, CDR1 is ENHRY and CDR2 is SYGVKD. CDR3 size: 14 residues. This CDR3 is CAISVGFDETEAFF.

The V gene is TRBV21-1, the J gene TRBJ1-1; TCRdb reports TRBD1, a call that lacks DNA to check it against. TRBV21-1 is noted as a pseudogene. The CDR3 runs 15 residues. The CDR3: CASSKGLTGNTEAFF.

This chain joins TRBV19 and TRBJ2-2; TCRdb lists TRBD2, though no DNA is available to test this call. The CDR3 length is 16 residues. Germline V gene data show CDR1 as LNHDA and CDR2 as SQIVND (reference sequence). The CDR3: CASRRVGGQPTGELFF.

The chain links TRBV5-5 to TRBJ2-7; as DNA is missing, the TRBD2 call by TCRdb cannot be tested. The CDR3 has 14 residues. Germline assignment: CDR1 SGHKS and CDR2 YYEKEE (reference sequence). The chain's CDR3 is CASSFRTYTYEQYF.

The chain has TRBV14 and TRBJ1-5. The CDR3 contains 15 residues. Germline CDR1 SGHDN, CDR2 FVKESK. The CDR3 sequence is CASSLATGSYQPQHF.

The chain combines TRBV5-1 with TRBJ1-6. Germline CDR1 and CDR2: SGHRS and YFSETQ. The CDR3 has 15 residues. This chain's CDR3 is CASRYAEGYNSPLHF.

This chain links TRBV5-1 with TRBJ1-5; the TCRdb call, TRBD1, lacks DNA for checking. Per germline, CDR1 SGHRS and CDR2 YFSETQ. CDR3 length: 16 residues. CDR3 residues: CASSLGITGGNQPQHF.

CDR3: CSVEEGRKAYEQYF. The chain uses TRBV29-1 and TRBJ2-7. The CDR3 extends over 14 amino acids. Looked up from germline, CDR1 is SQVTM and CDR2 is ANQGSEA.

This chain connects TRBV7-2 to TRBJ2-1; TCRdb gives TRBD2 as the D gene, but with no DNA this cannot be confirmed. Germline V gene sequence: CDR1 SGHTA, CDR2 FQGNSA. The CDR3 runs 15 residues. The CDR3 is CASLTSVSSYNEQFF.

The chain has TRBV4-1 and TRBJ2-3; as DNA is missing, the TRBD1 call by TCRdb cannot be tested. The CDR3 covers 16 residues. Germline lookup yields CDR1 MGHRA and CDR2 YSYEKL. The CDR3 reads CASSQAGGQTTDTQYF.